This TCR beta chain emerged from a study of cytomegalovirus exposure and HLA in healthy donors. The CDR3 contains 11 residues. Trimming removed 9 bases from V and 5 bases from J, with 10 bases in between. Germline lookup yields CDR1 MNHEY and CDR2 SMNVEV (reference sequence). It was with 60 Vbeta and 13 Jbeta primers that the PCR ran. The data were produced by immunoSEQ multiplex PCR, yet TCRdb's version contains in-frame clones alone and is incomplete. Among about 120,000 clones listed, approximately 80% were seen once. The sequenced sample consisted of PBMCs. This sequence joins TRBV27 and TRBJ1-1; tentative D call: TRBD1 (6 bases). This clonotype originated in a female donor in good health and CMV-seronegative. The CDR3 loop is CASQRGTEAFF. The CDR3 DNA sequence: TGTGCCAGTCAAAGGGGGACTGAAGCTTTCTTT.